This is a list of T cell receptor beta chains from one sample in a study of shared clonotypes between healthy human individuals. Clones were sequenced by immunoSEQ multiplex PCR, and TCRdb holds only the in-frame ones, with some missing. The repertoire holds 550,000 to 800,000 clones, about 74% seen once, with over 1.5% in the top ten. Sequencing input: memory CD4+ T cells sorted from blood. These receptors all come from a woman aged 25 to 39 in good health. Each CDR3 is given with its conserved first and last residue. D genes are given only for firm matches. Size is stated for part of the rows, as once, few or many counts, or as a class when the clone is expanded.

D gene: .; clone size: .; J gene: TRBJ2-7; V gene: TRBV27; CDR3 DNA: TGTGCCAGCAGTTCATCCGGGGCCCCTTTTGAGCAGTACTTC; CDR3 protein: CASSSSGAPFEQYF
D gene: TRBD1; clone size: .; J gene: TRBJ2-5; V gene: TRBV10-3; CDR3 DNA: TGTGCCATCAGTTCATCAGGGGGCGCCAGGGAGACCCAGTACTTC; CDR3 protein: CAISSSGGARETQYF
D gene: .; clone size: .; J gene: TRBJ1-2; V gene: TRBV4-1; CDR3 DNA: TGCGCCAGCAGCCAAGATATTGTTAAGGGGTACTATGGCTACACCTTC; CDR3 protein: CASSQDIVKGYYGYTF
D gene: TRBD2; clone size: .; J gene: TRBJ2-1; V gene: TRBV7-3; CDR3 DNA: TGTGCCAGCAGCCGAAGACTAGCGGGAAGGGATGAGCAGTTCTTC; CDR3 protein: CASSRRLAGRDEQFF
D gene: .; clone size: .; J gene: TRBJ2-3; V gene: TRBV11-3; CDR3 DNA: TGTGCCAGCAGCTTAGCCTCCTCTAGCACAGATACGCAGTATTTT; CDR3 protein: CASSLASSSTDTQYF
D gene: TRBD1; clone size: few; J gene: TRBJ2-7; V gene: TRBV19; CDR3 DNA: TGTGCCAGTAGCAAATCGGGACAGGGGGCCTCGTACGAGCAGTACTTC; CDR3 protein: CASSKSGQGASYEQYF
D gene: TRBD1; clone size: many; J gene: TRBJ1-1; V gene: TRBV19; CDR3 DNA: TGTGCCAGTATAGACGAGAACAGGGGCAACACTGAAGCTTTCTTT; CDR3 protein: CASIDENRGNTEAFF
D gene: .; clone size: .; J gene: TRBJ2-1; V gene: TRBV5-1; CDR3 DNA: TGCGCCAGCAGCCGATGGGGGACTCCCGTTGGAGAGCAGTTCTTC; CDR3 protein: CASSRWGTPVGEQFF
D gene: .; clone size: .; J gene: TRBJ2-2; V gene: TRBV28; CDR3 DNA: TGTGCCAGCAGTACCGGGGCAGTCGCCGGGGAGCTGTTTTTT; CDR3 protein: CASSTGAVAGELFF
D gene: TRBD2; clone size: .; J gene: TRBJ2-1; V gene: TRBV11-2; CDR3 DNA: TGTGCCAGCAGCACCCGACTAGCGGGAGGATATGAGCAGTTCTTC; CDR3 protein: CASSTRLAGGYEQFF
D gene: .; clone size: .; J gene: TRBJ2-1; V gene: TRBV4-1; CDR3 DNA: TGCGCCAGCAGCCAGAAAGCGGAGCCCTCCTACAATGAGCAGTTCTTC; CDR3 protein: CASSQKAEPSYNEQFF
D gene: .; clone size: .; J gene: TRBJ2-6; V gene: TRBV5-4; CDR3 DNA: TGTGCCAGCAGCTTGGAGTCTGGGGCCAACGTCCTGACTTTC; CDR3 protein: CASSLESGANVLTF
D gene: .; clone size: .; J gene: TRBJ2-7; V gene: TRBV4-2; CDR3 DNA: TGTGCCAGCAGCCAACAAACCAAGGGGGGGTTCGGGCACGAGCAGTACTTC; CDR3 protein: CASSQQTKGGFGHEQYF
D gene: .; clone size: .; J gene: TRBJ2-5; V gene: TRBV6-4; CDR3 DNA: TGTGCCAGCAGGTACAGGGCCGAAGAGACCCAGTACTTC; CDR3 protein: CASRYRAEETQYF
D gene: .; clone size: .; J gene: TRBJ1-1; V gene: TRBV6-5; CDR3 DNA: TGTGCCAGCACCTCCCCTCGGGAGATGACTGAAGCTTTCTTT; CDR3 protein: CASTSPREMTEAFF
D gene: .; clone size: .; J gene: TRBJ1-2; V gene: TRBV4-1; CDR3 DNA: TGCGCCAGCAGCCCTCAGGGTCTTGGGGGCTACACCTTC; CDR3 protein: CASSPQGLGGYTF
D gene: .; clone size: .; J gene: TRBJ2-7; V gene: TRBV28; CDR3 DNA: TGTGCCAGCAGTTTATGCAGGACCTGCGAGCAGTACTTC; CDR3 protein: CASSLCRTCEQYF
D gene: TRBD2; clone size: .; J gene: TRBJ2-7; V gene: TRBV6-1; CDR3 DNA: TGTGCCAGCAGTGAAGCGTACGCGGGAGGGGCGGAATACGAGCAGTACTTC; CDR3 protein: CASSEAYAGGAEYEQYF
D gene: .; clone size: .; J gene: TRBJ1-2; V gene: TRBV7-9; CDR3 DNA: TGTGCCAGCAGCTACCCGGGAGGGGACTATGGCTACACCTTC; CDR3 protein: CASSYPGGDYGYTF
D gene: TRBD1; clone size: .; J gene: TRBJ1-2; V gene: TRBV6-5; CDR3 DNA: TGTGCCAGCAAGGGACAGATCTATGGCTACACCTTC; CDR3 protein: CASKGQIYGYTF
D gene: .; clone size: .; J gene: TRBJ2-1; V gene: TRBV5-1; CDR3 DNA: TGCGCCAGCAGCACCGGACAGAACAATGAGCAGTTCTTC; CDR3 protein: CASSTGQNNEQFF
D gene: TRBD1; clone size: once; J gene: TRBJ1-3; V gene: TRBV28; CDR3 DNA: TGTGCCAGCAATTCGAGGGGCGGGACAGCTTCTGGAAACACCATATATTTT; CDR3 protein: CASNSRGGTASGNTIYF
D gene: .; clone size: once; J gene: TRBJ1-4; V gene: TRBV11-2; CDR3 DNA: TGTGCCAGCAGCTTATTTTCAGGGGCGGGTGAAAAACTGTTTTTT; CDR3 protein: CASSLFSGAGEKLFF
D gene: .; clone size: .; J gene: TRBJ1-1; V gene: TRBV28; CDR3 DNA: TGTGCCAGCAGTTTTGTGGGGATGAGCGCTGAAGCTTTCTTT; CDR3 protein: CASSFVGMSAEAFF
D gene: TRBD2; clone size: .; J gene: TRBJ2-2; V gene: TRBV11-2; CDR3 DNA: TGTGCCAGCAGCCCCATAGCGGGGGAAAACACCGGGGAGCTGTTTTTT; CDR3 protein: CASSPIAGENTGELFF
D gene: .; clone size: many; J gene: TRBJ2-5; V gene: TRBV7-2; CDR3 DNA: TGTGCCAGCAGCCGGGGACGGAGTGGGACCCAGTACTTC; CDR3 protein: CASSRGRSGTQYF
D gene: .; clone size: .; J gene: TRBJ1-4; V gene: TRBV20-1; CDR3 DNA: TGCAGTGCACCACTGGGTGAAAAACTGTTTTTT; CDR3 protein: CSAPLGEKLFF
D gene: .; clone size: .; J gene: TRBJ2-3; V gene: TRBV29-1; CDR3 DNA: TGCAGCGCTCAGGGGAAGGTCCCCACAGATACGCAGTATTTT; CDR3 protein: CSAQGKVPTDTQYF
D gene: .; clone size: .; J gene: TRBJ1-4; V gene: TRBV19; CDR3 DNA: TGTGCCAGTAGTACCTCTAGGCCGGCTAATGAAAAACTGTTTTTT; CDR3 protein: CASSTSRPANEKLFF
D gene: .; clone size: .; J gene: TRBJ2-3; V gene: TRBV14; CDR3 DNA: TGTGCCAGCAGCCAAGTGGGAGCTAGCCGCACAGATACGCAGTATTTT; CDR3 protein: CASSQVGASRTDTQYF
D gene: .; clone size: .; J gene: TRBJ1-1; V gene: TRBV19; CDR3 DNA: TGTGCCAGTAGATCGGGGAAGGCAGGGGAAAACACTGAAGCTTTCTTT; CDR3 protein: CASRSGKAGENTEAFF
D gene: .; clone size: .; J gene: TRBJ1-3; V gene: TRBV6-5; CDR3 DNA: TGTGCCAGCAGTTACGCGGGGGTTACTGGAAACACCATATATTTT; CDR3 protein: CASSYAGVTGNTIYF
D gene: TRBD2; clone size: .; J gene: TRBJ2-3; V gene: TRBV7-2; CDR3 DNA: TGTGCCAGCAGCCTAAGACTAGCGGGAGCTGGAGATACGCAGTATTTT; CDR3 protein: CASSLRLAGAGDTQYF
D gene: TRBD2; clone size: .; J gene: TRBJ2-1; V gene: TRBV29-1; CDR3 DNA: TGCAGCGCCCGGACTAGCGGGGGGGAGCAGTTCTTC; CDR3 protein: CSARTSGGEQFF
D gene: TRBD2; clone size: once; J gene: TRBJ2-1; V gene: TRBV12-5; CDR3 DNA: TGTGCTAGTGGTTTGACACGGACTAGCGGGAGCTTCTACAATGAGCAGTTCTTC; CDR3 protein: CASGLTRTSGSFYNEQFF
D gene: TRBD1; clone size: .; J gene: TRBJ2-2; V gene: TRBV5-5; CDR3 DNA: TGTGCCAGCAGCACCGCGCCAGGGGGCGCAACCGGGGAGCTGTTTTTT; CDR3 protein: CASSTAPGGATGELFF
D gene: TRBD2; clone size: .; J gene: TRBJ2-1; V gene: TRBV5-1; CDR3 DNA: TGCGCCAGCAGCTTGGGGCCCCTAGGCGGGAGCTACAATGAGCAGTTCTTC; CDR3 protein: CASSLGPLGGSYNEQFF
D gene: .; clone size: few; J gene: TRBJ1-2; V gene: TRBV10-1; CDR3 DNA: TGCGCCAGCAGTGAGGACCATGGACAAGGCGGTCACTATGGCTACACCTTC; CDR3 protein: CASSEDHGQGGHYGYTF
D gene: TRBD2; clone size: .; J gene: TRBJ2-7; V gene: TRBV28; CDR3 DNA: TGTGCCAGCAGTTCCTCCGGGCGGGAGGGCGAGCAGTACTTC; CDR3 protein: CASSSSGREGEQYF
D gene: .; clone size: few; J gene: TRBJ2-1; V gene: TRBV4-2; CDR3 DNA: TGTGCCAGCAGCCAAGGGTCCCAGCGGCTCCTCTCCAATGAGCAGTTCTTC; CDR3 protein: CASSQGSQRLLSNEQFF
D gene: .; clone size: .; J gene: TRBJ2-7; V gene: TRBV10-3; CDR3 DNA: TGTGCCATCAGTGAGTCGAATTGGCAGCCCTGGCAGTACTTC; CDR3 protein: CAISESNWQPWQYF
D gene: .; clone size: .; J gene: TRBJ2-1; V gene: TRBV2; CDR3 DNA: TGTGCCAGCAGTGTGATGGGGGAATCATACAATGAGCAGTTCTTC; CDR3 protein: CASSVMGESYNEQFF